This TCR beta chain was captured by sequencing in a study of cytotoxic CD8 clonotypes in ibrutinib-treated CLL. Only in-frame clones appear in the TCRdb table, and some are missing; sequencing was by immunoSEQ multiplex PCR. This sample yields 100,000 or so clones, of which about 58% are seen a single time; approximately 35% belongs to the top ten. Study results and caveats: Researchers report that baseline clonality outpaced age-matched healthy donors and tracked circulating CD8+ T-cell counts.

Details on this clone: Its antigen is not known.

The length of the CDR3 is 12 residues. Germline V gene sequence: CDR1 SGHRS, CDR2 YFSETQ. V lost 1 base to trimming and J lost 7 bases, with 3 bases between them. The V and J genes are TRBV5-1 and TRBJ1-6; D unclear. Here the sequenced sample was PBMCs, taken after 24 months of ibrutinib treatment. The clonotype originates from a human donor with chronic lymphocytic leukemia. The CDR3 reads CASSLMNSPLHF. CDR3 bases: TGCGCCAGCAGCTTGATGAATTCACCCCTCCACTTT.